Listed here is a single T cell receptor beta chain. Antigen unknown. This record belongs to a study of OX40 agonist ivuxolimab in advanced cancers. Across the study: At approximately 83% male, the cohort had a mean age of approximately 60 years, ranging from roughly 23 to 80. General study findings and limits: Low levels of normalized T-cell clonal expansion also appeared in some nonresponders.

Only in-frame clones appear in the TCRdb table, and some are missing; sequencing was by immunoSEQ multiplex PCR. The sample has about 34,000 clones, roughly 80% seen once. Per the germline V gene, CDR1 is SGHDT and CDR2 is YYEEEE. Trimming took 4 bases from V and 1 from J; bases not matched to a gene: 8. The CDR3 is 15 residues long. V gene TRBV5-6 combines with J gene TRBJ2-7; 7 bases align to TRBD1. The sample in question was CD4+ or CD8+ T cells sorted from blood, obtained in a trial of the OX40 agonist ivuxolimab. This TCR was recovered from an adult with an advanced solid tumor such as melanoma, head and neck, liver or kidney cancer. CDR3 loop: CASSAVQGISYEQYF. The CDR3 coding sequence is TGTGCCAGCAGCGCGGTACAGGGGATTTCCTACGAGCAGTACTTC.